Each of the 22 T cell receptor beta chains below was sequenced from the same sample in a study of cytomegalovirus exposure and HLA in healthy donors. Profiling relied on immunoSEQ multiplex PCR, and the TCRdb table lists in-frame clones only, not all of them. This sample has approximately 280,000 clones, with around 87% found just once. Sequencing was done on a sample of PBMCs. The receptors were sampled from a woman aged 18-29 years in good health and CMV-seronegative.

This sequence joins TRBV19 and TRBJ2-2; 8 bases line up with TRBD2. Germline V gene lookup returns CDR1 LNHDA and CDR2 SQIVND (reference sequence). The CDR3 has 15 amino acids. The ends lost 4 bases at V and 5 bases at J; junction bases unmatched: 6. CDR3: CASSTFGGATGELFF. As DNA, the CDR3 is TGTGCCAGTAGTACCTTCGGGGGGGCTACCGGGGAGCTGTTTTTT. The full variable domain, completed using reference TRBV19 and TRBJ2-2, is DGGITQSPKYLFRKEGQNVTLSCEQNLNHDAMYWYRQDPGQGLRLIYYSQIVNDFQKGDIAEGYSVSREKKESFPLTVTSAQKNPTAFYLCASSTFGGATGELFFGEGSRLTVL.

The V and J genes are TRBV7-2 and TRBJ2-7; 7 nucleotides align to TRBD1. The J segment lost 5 bases and the V segment lost 6 bases, leaving 16 bases of the junction unmatched. The CDR3 loop spans 16 amino acids. Per the germline V gene, CDR1 is SGHTA and CDR2 is FQGNSA. The CDR3 nucleotides read TGTGCCAGCAGACGAACCCCCGACAGGGTCTTCCACGAGCAGTACTTC. Amino acid sequence: CASRRTPDRVFHEQYF.

The chain employs TRBV6-5 and TRBJ1-2; D is undetermined. This CDR3 comprises 15 residues. Trimming stripped 2 bases from V and 5 bases from J, with 15 bases between. From germline, CDR1 is MNHEY and CDR2 SVGAGI. CDR3 residues: CASSYEAVNPYGYTF. In nucleotides, the CDR3 is TGTGCCAGCAGTTACGAGGCGGTGAACCCTTATGGCTACACCTTC.

This clone was picked up a small number of times. The rearrangement links TRBV28 to TRBJ1-5; D unresolved. Germline values: CDR1 MDHEN, CDR2 SYDVKM. With 6 bases removed from V and 0 bases from J, the gap between germline ends came to 12 bases. The CDR3 totals 15 residues. Here the CDR3 reads CASRAGKISNQPQHF. Here the CDR3 DNA reads TGTGCCAGCAGAGCGGGTAAGATTAGCAATCAGCCCCAGCATTTT. Supplemented by reference TRBV28 and TRBJ1-5, the full variable domain reads DVKVTQSSRYLVKRTGEKVFLECVQDMDHENMFWYRQDPGLGLRLIYFSYDVKMKEKGDIPEGYSVSREKKERFSLILESASTNQTSMYLCASRAGKISNQPQHFGDGTRLSIL.

As DNA, the CDR3 is TGTGCCAGCAGCTTAGTAATAGCGGGATCCTACGAGCAGTACTTC. Encoded protein: CASSLVIAGSYEQYF. J is TRBJ2-7 and V is TRBV11-2; 8 nucleotides agree with TRBD2. Germline CDR1 SGHAT, CDR2 FQNNGV. V trimming: 1 base; J trimming: 1 base; junction bases outside the gene matches: 3. CDR3 size: 15 residues. Full variable domain (remainder filled in from reference TRBV11-2 and TRBJ2-7): EAGVAQSPRYKIIEKRQSVAFWCNPISGHATLYWYQQILGQGPKLLIQFQNNGVVDDSQLPKDRFSAERLKGVDSTLKIQPAKLEDSAVYLCASSLVIAGSYEQYFGPGTRLTVT.

The rearrangement joins TRBV28 to TRBJ1-1; no clear D. Germline loops: CDR1 MDHEN, CDR2 SYDVKM. The CDR3 runs 15 residues. Trimming pared 6 bases from V and 1 base from J, leaving 15 bases between. The CDR3 DNA reads TGTGCCAGCAGCGAGAGCCGGGGAACGAACACTGAAGCTTTCTTT. Protein: CASSESRGTNTEAFF.

The chain is built from TRBV13 and TRBJ2-7; the D is unclear. The germline gives CDR1 PRHDT, CDR2 FYEKMQ (reference sequence). CDR3 size: 13 residues. V lost 5 bases and J lost 0, with 8 bases in between. CDR3 nucleotide sequence: TGTGCCAGCAGCCCTAATCACTCCTACGAGCAGTACTTC. Amino acid sequence: CASSPNHSYEQYF.

The chain has TRBV25-1 and TRBJ2-7, with 7 bases identical to TRBD1. The CDR3 runs 14 residues. The V gene's germline CDR1 is MGHDK and CDR2 SYGVNS. Unmatched junction bases numbered 4, after V lost 3 bases and J lost 2 bases. The CDR3 nucleotides are TGTGCCAGCAGTGACAGGGGGTTTCCCTACGAGCAGTACTTC. It specifies CASSDRGFPYEQYF.

This clone was recorded once. V usage is TRBV27 and J usage is TRBJ2-1; 9 positions agree with TRBD2. CDR1 MNHEY and CDR2 SMNVEV come from the germline V gene (reference sequence). V was clipped by 4 bases and J by 10 bases; unmatched bases: 17. The CDR3 has 17 amino acids. The DNA for the CDR3 is TGTGCCAGCAGTTCGCTGGTTATTAGCGGGAGACTATGGGAGCAGTTCTTC. It specifies CASSSLVISGRLWEQFF.

The V and J genes are TRBV7-6 and TRBJ2-2; TRBD2 matches 11 bases. In germline, CDR1 is SGHVS, CDR2 FNYEAQ. The V gene end was trimmed by 5 bases and the J gene end by 4 bases; junction bases not matched to a gene: 9. CDR3 length equals 17 residues. In nucleotides, the CDR3 is TGTGCCAGCAGCCCAACTAGCGGGAGCGTGAGCACCGGGGAGCTGTTTTTT. Encoded protein: CASSPTSGSVSTGELFF.

The table lists this clone with a few counts. The genes are TRBV12-5 and TRBJ1-2; D is uncertain. Trimming took off 3 bases at V and 6 bases at J, with 8 bases between the two ends. This CDR3 contains 12 residues. Germline V lookup: CDR1 LGHNT, CDR2 FRNRAP. The CDR3 spells CASGFPQDGYTF. CDR3 nucleotides: TGTGCTAGTGGTTTTCCCCAGGATGGCTACACCTTC.

The chain is built from TRBV28 and TRBJ1-5; 8 nucleotides agree with TRBD1. Losses at the gene ends were 3 bases for V and 7 bases for J; bases not matched to a gene: 8. The CDR3 runs 15 residues. CDR1 and CDR2 from the germline V gene are MDHEN and SYDVKM. The CDR3 DNA follows: TGTGCCAGCAGTTTCTCTGGACAGGGTAAACAGCCCCAGCATTTT. Translated: CASSFSGQGKQPQHF. Full variable domain (missing parts from reference TRBV28 and TRBJ1-5): DVKVTQSSRYLVKRTGEKVFLECVQDMDHENMFWYRQDPGLGLRLIYFSYDVKMKEKGDIPEGYSVSREKKERFSLILESASTNQTSMYLCASSFSGQGKQPQHFGDGTRLSIL.

This chain connects TRBV2 to TRBJ2-1, with 10 bases identical to TRBD2. The V gene end was trimmed by 5 bases and the J gene end by 7 bases; junction bases not matched to a gene: 5. Germline loops: CDR1 SNHLY, CDR2 FYNNEI. CDR3 length equals 14 residues. The CDR3 bases are TGTGCCAGCAGTATACAACTAGCGGGAAATGAGCAGTTCTTC. Its protein is CASSIQLAGNEQFF.

The chain uses TRBV28 and TRBJ2-2; D is ambiguous. V lost 6 bases and J lost 2, with 13 bases in between. CDR1 is MDHEN and CDR2 is SYDVKM in the germline V gene. This CDR3 is built from 15 residues. The CDR3 DNA sequence: TGTGCCAGCAGCCAAATGAATAGCAACACCGGGGAGCTGTTTTTT. Amino acid sequence: CASSQMNSNTGELFF.

The chain employs TRBV2 and TRBJ2-2; tentatively, D is TRBD1 (6 bases). There are 16 residues in the CDR3. Trimming removed 0 bases at V and 1 base at J, with 9 bases between. Germline V CDR1 and CDR2: SNHLY, FYNNEI. CDR3: CASSEAMGQNTGELFF. The CDR3, as DNA: TGTGCCAGCAGTGAAGCGATGGGACAGAACACCGGGGAGCTGTTTTTT.

V usage is TRBV6-5 and J usage is TRBJ1-2; D is ambiguous. Germline CDR1 is MNHEY and CDR2 is SVGAGI. Trimming took 0 bases from V and 4 from J, leaving 6 bases between them. This CDR3 has 13 amino acids. The CDR3 DNA follows: TGTGCCAGCAGTTACTCCACAGCCTATGGCTACACCTTC. This gives the protein CASSYSTAYGYTF.

The CDR3 reads CASSSPLQSYEQYF. DNA of the CDR3: TGTGCCAGCAGTTCCCCTTTACAGTCCTACGAGCAGTACTTC. The chain links TRBV27 to TRBJ2-7; D unresolved. Germline V CDR1 and CDR2: MNHEY, SMNVEV (reference sequence). Trimming cost V 4 bases and J 1 base, with 11 bases left between them. This CDR3 is 14 amino acids long.

This chain joins TRBV7-9 and TRBJ1-1, with D unresolved. The CDR3 is 12 residues long. Trimming took 9 bases from V and 1 from J, leaving 9 bases between them. Germline V lookup: CDR1 SEHNR, CDR2 FQNEAQ (reference sequence). DNA of the CDR3: TGTGCCAGTTCCCATAGGAACACTGAAGCTTTCTTT. Protein: CASSHRNTEAFF.

This sequence joins TRBV6-5 and TRBJ2-7; TRBD1 agrees at 7 bases. Per germline, CDR1 MNHEY and CDR2 SVGAGI. V shed 6 bases and J 4 bases; nucleotides not matched to a gene: 12. The CDR3 extends over 15 amino acids. In nucleotides, the CDR3 is TGTGCCAGCAGGACGGACAGGCGAACCCATTACGAGCAGTACTTC. Translating gives CASRTDRRTHYEQYF.

J is TRBJ1-2 and V is TRBV4-1; D call uncertain. Trimming removed 5 bases from V and 7 bases from J, with 11 bases in between. CDR3 size: 12 residues. Germline CDR1 is MGHRA and CDR2 is YSYEKL. The CDR3 loop reads CASSSRQSGYTF. The DNA for the CDR3 is TGCGCCAGCAGCTCAAGACAAAGTGGCTACACCTTC.

J is TRBJ2-7 and V is TRBV15, with 9 bases fitting TRBD1. The CDR3 has 14 amino acids. Per germline, CDR1 LNHNV and CDR2 YYDKDF (reference sequence). V was pared by 5 bases and J by 4 bases, with 6 bases of the junction left unmatched. CDR3 nucleotide sequence: TGTGCCACCAGCTCAGACAGGGGGTTGTACGAGCAGTACTTC. This translates into CATSSDRGLYEQYF.

V usage is TRBV4-1 and J usage is TRBJ1-1; 10 bases line up with TRBD1. Germline assignment: CDR1 MGHRA and CDR2 YSYEKL. CDR3 length: 15 residues. The junction had 3 bases not matched to a gene; V was cut back by 4 bases and J by 1 base. CDR3 amino acids: CASSLRTGGNTEAFF. In nucleotides, the CDR3 is TGCGCCAGCAGCCTCCGGACAGGGGGGAACACTGAAGCTTTCTTT.